The clone carrying this T cell receptor beta chain was found many times. No antigen is known for it. The data originate from a study of molecular identifiers for immune sequencing clone quantification. At the level of the study: Four portions were sequenced after RNA from approximately 20,000 or 100,000 naive CD8 cells was split five ways in replicates. Regarding the study as a whole: Identical TCR molecules sharing a barcode could underestimate highly expanded clone sizes. Spiked Jurkat TCR RNA originating from one cell could reportedly be identified amid some 950,000 naive cells.

Previously described methods with listed TCR primers produced the bulk TCR libraries. A single record per CDR3 protein comes from TCRdb applying MiXCR to the PCR reads. This sample has hundreds of thousands of distinct CDR3 sequences, with about 25% found just once. CDR3 length equals 14 residues. Germline V CDR1 and CDR2: SQVTM, ANQGSEA. Trimming took 0 bases from V and 7 from J, leaving 15 bases between them. The chain employs TRBV29-1 and TRBJ1-2, with D tentatively TRBD1 (6 bases). The receptor was isolated from a human donor in good health. Some libraries in this study had Jurkat cell RNA spiked in. Sequences were obtained from naive CD8+ T cells from blood, with Jurkat cell RNA spiked in. Subset described: FACS-sorted CD8+CD4-CCR7+CD45RA+ naive T cells. The CDR3 spells CSVEDQVRGIGYTF. CDR3 DNA sequence: TGCAGCGTTGAAGATCAGGTCAGGGGAATTGGCTACACCTTC.